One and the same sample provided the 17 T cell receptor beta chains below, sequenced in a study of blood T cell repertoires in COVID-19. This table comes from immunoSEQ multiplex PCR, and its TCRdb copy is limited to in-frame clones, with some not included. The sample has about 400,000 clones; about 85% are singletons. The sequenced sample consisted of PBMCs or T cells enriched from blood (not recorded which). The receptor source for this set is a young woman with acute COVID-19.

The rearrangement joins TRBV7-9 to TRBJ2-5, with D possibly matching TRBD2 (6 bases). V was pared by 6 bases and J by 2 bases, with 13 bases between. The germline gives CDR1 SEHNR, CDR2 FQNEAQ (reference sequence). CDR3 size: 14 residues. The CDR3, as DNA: TGTGCCAGCAGTCAAACTAGCTTGCAAGAGACCCAGTACTTC. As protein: CASSQTSLQETQYF.

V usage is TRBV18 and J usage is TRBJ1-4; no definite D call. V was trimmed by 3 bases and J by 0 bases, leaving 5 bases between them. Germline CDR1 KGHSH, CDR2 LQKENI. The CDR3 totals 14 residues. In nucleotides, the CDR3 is TGTGCCAGCTCACCCGGGACAACTAATGAAAAACTGTTTTTT. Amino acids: CASSPGTTNEKLFF. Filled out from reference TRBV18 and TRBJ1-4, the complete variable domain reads NAGVMQNPRHLVRRRGQEARLRCSPMKGHSHVYWYRQLPEEGLKFMVYLQKENIIDESGMPKERFSAEFPKEGPSILRIQQVVRGDSAAYFCASSPGTTNEKLFFGSGTQLSVL.

The CDR3 loop is CASSPITKTGGDLNSPLHF. CDR3 DNA sequence: TGTGCCAGCAGTCCGATCACTAAAACAGGGGGGGACCTTAATTCACCCCTCCACTTT. V usage is TRBV27 and J usage is TRBJ1-6, with TRBD1 matching over 8 bases. V gave up 5 bases and J gave up 6 bases; unmatched junction bases: 18. The CDR3 extends over 19 amino acids. Germline V gene lookup returns CDR1 MNHEY and CDR2 SMNVEV (reference sequence).

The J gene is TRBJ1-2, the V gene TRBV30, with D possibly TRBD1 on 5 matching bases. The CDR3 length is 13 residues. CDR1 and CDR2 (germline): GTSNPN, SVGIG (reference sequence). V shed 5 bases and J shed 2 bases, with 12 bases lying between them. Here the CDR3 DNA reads TGTGCCTGGTCAACCCCAGGGAACTATGGCTACACCTTC. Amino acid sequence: CAWSTPGNYGYTF.

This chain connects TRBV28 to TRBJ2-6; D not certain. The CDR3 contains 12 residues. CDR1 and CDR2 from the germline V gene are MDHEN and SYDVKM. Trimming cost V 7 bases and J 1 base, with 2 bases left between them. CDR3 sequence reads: CASTSGANVLTF. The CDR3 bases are TGTGCCAGCACTTCTGGGGCCAACGTCCTGACTTTC.

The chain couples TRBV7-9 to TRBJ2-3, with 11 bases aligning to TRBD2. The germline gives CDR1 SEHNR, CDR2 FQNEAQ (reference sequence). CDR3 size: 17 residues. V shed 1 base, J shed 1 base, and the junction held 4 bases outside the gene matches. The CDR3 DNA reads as TGTGCCAGCAGCTTAGGACTAGCGGGACTTGGCACAGATACGCAGTATTTT. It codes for CASSLGLAGLGTDTQYF.

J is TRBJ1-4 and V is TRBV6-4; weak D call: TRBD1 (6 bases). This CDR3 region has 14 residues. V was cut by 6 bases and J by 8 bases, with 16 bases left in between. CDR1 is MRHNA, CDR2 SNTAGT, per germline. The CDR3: CASSADSAAEKLFF. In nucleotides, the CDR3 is TGTGCCAGCAGCGCGGACAGCGCTGCCGAAAAACTGTTTTTT.

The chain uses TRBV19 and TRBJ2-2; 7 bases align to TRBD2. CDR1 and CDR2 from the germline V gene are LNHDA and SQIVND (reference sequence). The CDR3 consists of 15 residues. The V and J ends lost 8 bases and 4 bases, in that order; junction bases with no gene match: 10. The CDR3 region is CASSFSGTSTGELFF. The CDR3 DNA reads TGTGCCAGTTCTTTCAGCGGGACGAGCACCGGGGAGCTGTTTTTT.

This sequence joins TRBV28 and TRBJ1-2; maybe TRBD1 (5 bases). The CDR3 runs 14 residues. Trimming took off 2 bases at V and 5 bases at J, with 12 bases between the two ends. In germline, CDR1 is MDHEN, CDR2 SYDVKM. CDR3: CASSLGAGRYGYTF. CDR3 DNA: TGTGCCAGCAGTTTAGGGGCAGGGAGGTATGGCTACACCTTC.

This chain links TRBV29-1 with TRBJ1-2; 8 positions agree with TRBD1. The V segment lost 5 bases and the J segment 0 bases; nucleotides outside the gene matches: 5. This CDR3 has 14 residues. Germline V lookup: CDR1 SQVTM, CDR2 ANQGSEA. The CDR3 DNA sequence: TGCAGCGTTCCAACAGGGGGGACTAACTATGGCTACACCTTC. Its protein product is CSVPTGGTNYGYTF.

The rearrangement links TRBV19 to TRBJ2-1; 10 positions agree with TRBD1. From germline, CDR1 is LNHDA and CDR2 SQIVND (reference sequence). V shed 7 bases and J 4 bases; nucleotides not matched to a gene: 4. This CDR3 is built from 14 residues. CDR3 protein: CASKDRGAYNEQFF. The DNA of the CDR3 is TGTGCCAGTAAGGACAGGGGGGCGTACAATGAGCAGTTCTTC. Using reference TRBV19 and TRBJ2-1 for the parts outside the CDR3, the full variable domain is DGGITQSPKYLFRKEGQNVTLSCEQNLNHDAMYWYRQDPGQGLRLIYYSQIVNDFQKGDIAEGYSVSREKKESFPLTVTSAQKNPTAFYLCASKDRGAYNEQFFGPGTRLTVL.

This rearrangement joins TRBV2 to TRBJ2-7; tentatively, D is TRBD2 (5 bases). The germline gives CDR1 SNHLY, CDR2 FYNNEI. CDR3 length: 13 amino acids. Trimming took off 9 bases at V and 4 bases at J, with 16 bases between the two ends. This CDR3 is CASSLGWEYEQYF. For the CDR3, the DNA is TGTGCCAGTTCCCTCGGGTGGGAGTACGAGCAGTACTTC.

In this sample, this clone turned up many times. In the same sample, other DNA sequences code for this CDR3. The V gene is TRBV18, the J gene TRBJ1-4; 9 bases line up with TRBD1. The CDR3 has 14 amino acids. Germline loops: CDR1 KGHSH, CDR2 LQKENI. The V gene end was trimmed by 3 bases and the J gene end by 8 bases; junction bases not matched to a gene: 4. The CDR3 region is CASSPGQGREKLFF. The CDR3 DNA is TGTGCCAGCTCACCTGGACAGGGGAGGGAAAAACTGTTTTTT.

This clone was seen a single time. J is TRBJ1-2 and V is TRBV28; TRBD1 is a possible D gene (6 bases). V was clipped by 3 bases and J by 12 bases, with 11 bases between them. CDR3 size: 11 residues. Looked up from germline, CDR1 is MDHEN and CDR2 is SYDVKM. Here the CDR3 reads CASSFRTVDTF. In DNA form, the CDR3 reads TGTGCCAGCAGTTTCCGGACAGTCGACACCTTC.

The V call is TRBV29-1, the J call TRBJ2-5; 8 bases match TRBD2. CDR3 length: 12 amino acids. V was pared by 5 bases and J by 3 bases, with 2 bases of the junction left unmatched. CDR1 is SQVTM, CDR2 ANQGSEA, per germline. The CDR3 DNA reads TGCAGCGTTCGGGGGGGTAAAGAGACCCAGTACTTC. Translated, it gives CSVRGGKETQYF.

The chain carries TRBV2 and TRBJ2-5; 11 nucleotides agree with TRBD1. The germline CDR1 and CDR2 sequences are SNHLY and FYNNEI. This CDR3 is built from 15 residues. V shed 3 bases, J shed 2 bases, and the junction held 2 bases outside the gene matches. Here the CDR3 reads CASSEGQGGQETQYF. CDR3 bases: TGTGCCAGCAGTGAGGGACAGGGGGGACAAGAGACCCAGTACTTC.

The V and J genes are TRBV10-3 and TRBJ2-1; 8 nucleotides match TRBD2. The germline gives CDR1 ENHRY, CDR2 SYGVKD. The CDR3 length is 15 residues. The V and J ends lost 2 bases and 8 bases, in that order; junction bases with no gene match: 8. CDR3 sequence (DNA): TGTGCCATCAGTGAGGTAATAGCGCGGGGGGATGAGCAGTTCTTC. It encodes CAISEVIARGDEQFF.